The present T cell receptor (beta chain) was sequenced within a study of T-cell reconstitution after alpha-beta-depleted transplantation in children. Germline CDR1 and CDR2: SGHTA and FQGNSA. This CDR3 has 14 residues. The trim removed 9 bases at V and 1 base at J, leaving 6 bases unmatched. During its preparation, the TCRbeta library received unique molecular identifiers. From the PCR reads, TCRdb called clonotypes with MiXCR, one entry per CDR3 protein. The repertoire consists of 380,000 or so distinct CDR3 sequences, with approximately 12% occurring once and the leading ten covering about 3.9%. This clonotype turned up a few times.

This TCR was recovered from a human donor who donated a stem cell graft to a child with Fanconi anemia. The genes are TRBV7-2 and TRBJ1-2, with 9 bases lining up with TRBD1. Here the sequenced sample was PBMCs, taken from the stem cell graft. This CDR3 is CASLSTGGNYGYTF. In DNA, the CDR3 is TGTGCCAGTCTTTCGACAGGGGGTAACTATGGCTACACCTTC.